This T cell receptor (beta chain) appears in the sequencing data of a study of CD8 T cells in acute hepatitis C reinfection (dated by TCRdb to the early 2020s). Background on the whole study: The study profiled the TCRbeta repertoire of CD8+ T cells specific for the HCV NS3-1073 epitope during acute infection and after viral clearance. Four spontaneous resolvers provided paired acute and follow-up samples. Study-level results and caveats: The NS3-1073 specific repertoires were highly diverse, and diversity did not differ significantly among acute resolver, follow-up resolver and acute chronic samples. Because bulk sequencing covered only the TCRbeta chain, the alphabeta pairing of public clonotypes could not be determined. Few CDR3 sequences were shared with other epitopes, and differences in sequencing approaches may have limited exact matching. About a dozen public clonotypes were identified irrespective of outcome, and one of the public clonotypes used V04-02/J02-02. Follow-up repertoires were not available for chronically infected subjects, because NS3-1073 specific cells were too rare to be sorted. All groups preferentially used the TRBV04 and TRBV06 gene families, and overrepresentation in the naive pool did not explain this preferential usage.

In regard to this clone: Its antigen is unknown. No qualities accompany the bases; no much larger clone lies one base away. Other nucleotide sequences in the sample specify the same CDR3.

The sample's time point label, in plain terms: naive CD8 control sorted from an acute-time-point sample. Enrolled in the Montreal Hepatitis C Cohort (HEPCO) in Canada, the donors were people who inject drugs, and these donors were followed every 3 months. Acute primary HCV infection was defined as a positive HCV RNA or antibody test after a negative test within the previous 24 weeks. Surface staining used CD3, CD8 and CD45RO antibodies, with an aqua fixable dye to exclude dead cells. The cohort comprised fewer than ten spontaneous resolvers, defined by HCV RNA clearance within 24 weeks. From thawed, previously cryostored peripheral blood mononuclear cells, CD8+ T cells were purified through negative selection performed by means of the MACS CD8+ T cell Isolation Kit. A BD FACSAria II cell sorter was used for cell sorting. Genomic DNA was extracted from FACS-sorted cells, and TCRbeta chain sequencing was performed through the commercial immunoSEQ service. On the study's bioinformatics: Repertoire data were analyzed with ImmunoSEQ Analyzer software v3.0 and R v3.5.1. Only productive rearrangements were analyzed, because sequences with stop codons or out-of-frame rearrangements were removed. The sequencing provider supplied the Simpson diversity, Shannon entropy, CDR3 length and nucleotide addition metrics. Clonotypes were categorized by frequency as dominant, sub-dominant, low or lowest abundance, and clonotypes below 0.1% were excluded from most analyses. Any CDR3 amino acid clonotype present in at least two subjects at a cumulative frequency of at least 0.5% was labeled public. Drawn from immuneACCESS, this table holds only the in-frame rearrangements with V and J called that TCRdb kept. Clones are partly lost; checked studies trace under half to an unresolved V gene and leave the rest unexplained. V and J calls plus clone size are reproduced from that table; the DNA served to infer D and trimming. This sample is represented by about 38,000 clones; 70% to 90% of them were singletons. The ten top clones hold about a tenth of the sample.

Reading the germline V gene (reference sequence) gives CDR1 MNHEY and CDR2 SMNVEV. The CDR3 has 14 amino acids, counting the end cysteine and phenylalanine. CDR3 DNA only is kept here, 42 bases in frame from base 1. The V end gives up 5 bases and the J end 2 bases, leaving 2 bases in the junction not matched to a gene. This sequence was found in a woman younger than 35 who spontaneously cleared hepatitis C infection. The V and J segments used are TRBV27 and TRBJ1-5, and TRBD1 aligns with 8 junction nucleotides. Sequenced sample: naive CD8+ T cells from PBMCs. Read against the paper, the sample's cell subset or site label means: sorted total naive CD45RO-negative CD8+ T cells. The bases are TGTGCCAGCAGTCTGGGACAGGGCAATCAGCCCCAGCATTTT. Translated, this gives CASSLGQGNQPQHF.